This entry lists 26 T cell receptor beta chains sequenced from one sample in a study of fetal regulatory T cell absence and autoimmunity. The table came from immunoSEQ multiplex PCR; TCRdb's copy has only in-frame clones and leaves some out. Of 95,000 or so clones detected, 72% appear once; the ten largest clones hold roughly 2%. The sequencing input was pancreas tissue. The origin of the receptors is a male donor with IPEX syndrome.

In this sample, this clone turned up a few times. J is TRBJ2-1 and V is TRBV10-2, with unresolved D. Looked up from germline, CDR1 is WSHSY and CDR2 is SAAADI. The CDR3 loop spans 14 amino acids. V was pared by 7 bases and J by 4 bases, with 14 bases between. CDR3 nucleotides: TGCGCCAGCATCCCCTCTGGACCTTACAATGAGCAGTTCTTC. Translation gives CASIPSGPYNEQFF.

This clone was found once. The rearrangement links TRBV6-1 to TRBJ1-2; the match to TRBD1 covers 8 bases. The CDR3 covers 14 residues. V was clipped by 1 base and J by 3 bases; unmatched bases: 1. Germline V CDR1 and CDR2: MNHNS, SASEGT. CDR3 coding DNA: TGTGCCAGCAGTGAAGGGGGACAGGACTATGGCTACACCTTC. Protein sequence: CASSEGGQDYGYTF.

V gene TRBV11-3 combines with J gene TRBJ1-5, with D unresolved. CDR1 SGHNT and CDR2 YENEEA come from the germline V gene. With 0 bases removed from V and 6 bases from J, the gap between germline ends came to 15 bases. The CDR3 consists of 16 residues. Here the CDR3 reads CASSLDRNAVGQPQHF. CDR3 DNA: TGTGCCAGCAGCTTAGATCGGAATGCGGTGGGTCAGCCCCAGCATTTT.

This chain connects TRBV29-1 to TRBJ2-7; TRBD1 matches at 7 bases. The CDR3 has 12 residues. The germline gives CDR1 SQVTM, CDR2 ANQGSEA. Unmatched junction bases numbered 4, after V lost 6 bases and J lost 2 bases. The CDR3: CSVQDRTYEQYF. The CDR3 DNA sequence: TGCAGCGTCCAGGACAGGACCTACGAGCAGTACTTC.

The genes are TRBV7-2 and TRBJ1-3; D is uncertain. Per germline, CDR1 SGHTA and CDR2 FQGNSA. Between the trimmed V and J ends, which lost 2 bases and 1 base, there was a span of 9 bases. The CDR3 has 15 residues. The CDR3 DNA reads TGTGCCAGCAGCTTACGAGGAGTTTCTGGAAACACCATATATTTT. This encodes CASSLRGVSGNTIYF.

The V gene is TRBV7-2, the J gene TRBJ2-1; 11 bases line up with TRBD2. The germline gives CDR1 SGHTA, CDR2 FQGNSA. Trimming removed 5 bases from V and 9 bases from J; junction bases left unmatched: 15. The CDR3 runs to 17 residues. CDR3 protein: CASSQRLAGYLLVEQFF. The DNA for the CDR3 is TGTGCCAGCAGCCAGAGACTAGCGGGATACCTCCTCGTTGAGCAGTTCTTC.

CDR3 region: CASSLSTEFGSYEQYF. In DNA form, the CDR3 reads TGTGCCAGCAGTTTATCTACGGAATTCGGATCCTACGAGCAGTACTTC. The chain couples TRBV27 to TRBJ2-7; no reliable D call. CDR1 is MNHEY and CDR2 is SMNVEV in the germline V gene (reference sequence). V was clipped by 0 bases and J by 1 base, with 13 bases between them. The CDR3 loop spans 16 amino acids.

This clone has a single count. The chain combines TRBV7-9 with TRBJ1-2; no firm D call. The CDR3 consists of 15 residues. Germline V gene lookup returns CDR1 SEHNR and CDR2 FQNEAQ (reference sequence). V dropped 3 bases and J dropped 2 bases, with 13 bases sitting between them. The CDR3 loop is CASSFYRTGNYGYTF. The CDR3 nucleotides are TGTGCCAGCAGCTTCTATCGGACGGGGAACTATGGCTACACCTTC.

The rearrangement uses TRBV27 and TRBJ2-1; unclear D gene. The CDR3 runs to 13 residues. Germline CDR1 MNHEY, CDR2 SMNVEV (reference sequence). The V gene lost 3 bases and the J gene lost 5 bases, with 8 bases spanning the gap. DNA of the CDR3: TGTGCCAGCAGTTTCACGGAGAACAATGAGCAGTTCTTC. Protein: CASSFTENNEQFF.

V usage is TRBV18 and J usage is TRBJ2-2, with 7 bases matching TRBD2. The trim removed 3 bases at V and 2 bases at J, leaving 9 bases unmatched. The CDR3 is 17 amino acids. Germline values: CDR1 KGHSH, CDR2 LQKENI. CDR3 in DNA: TGTGCCAGCTCACCGGGATATAGCGGGTACAACACCGGGGAGCTGTTTTTT. As protein: CASSPGYSGYNTGELFF.

This clone was seen only a few times. The J gene is TRBJ2-7, the V gene TRBV6-1; the D is unclear. V was shortened by 4 bases and J by 2 bases, with 0 bases between the two germline ends. The V gene's germline CDR1 is MNHNS and CDR2 SASEGT. This CDR3 has 10 amino acids. The CDR3 spells CASSAYEQYF. The CDR3 nucleotides read TGTGCCAGCAGTGCCTACGAGCAGTACTTC.

This clone was seen more than once but under ten times. This chain links TRBV5-1 with TRBJ1-3; maybe TRBD1 (5 bases). Per germline, CDR1 SGHRS and CDR2 YFSETQ. V shed 1 base and J shed 1 base, with 18 bases lying between them. CDR3 length equals 18 residues. CDR3 in amino acids: CASSLNPTDTVSGNTIYF. CDR3 coding DNA: TGCGCCAGCAGCTTGAATCCGACGGACACGGTTTCTGGAAACACCATATATTTT.

The J gene is TRBJ2-1, the V gene TRBV9; weak D call: TRBD2 (6 bases). V lost 0 bases and J 8 bases, leaving 6 bases between the germline ends. The CDR3 spans 12 residues. Germline V lookup: CDR1 SGDLS, CDR2 YYNGEE. CDR3 sequence reads: CASSVGGDEQFF. The CDR3, as DNA: TGTGCCAGCAGCGTAGGGGGGGATGAGCAGTTCTTC. The full variable domain, with the rest looked up from reference TRBV9 and TRBJ2-1, is DSGVTQTPKHLITATGQRVTLRCSPRSGDLSVYWYQQSLDQGLQFLIQYYNGEERAKGNILERFSAQQFPDLHSELNLSSLELGDSALYFCASSVGGDEQFFGPGTRLTVL.

The rearrangement uses TRBV18 and TRBJ2-1, with 10 bases matching TRBD2. Germline V gene data show CDR1 as KGHSH and CDR2 as LQKENI. Losses at the gene ends were 0 bases for V and 8 bases for J; bases not matched to a gene: 7. The CDR3 spans 16 residues. This chain's CDR3 is CASSPPALAGSDEQFF. CDR3 nucleotide sequence: TGTGCCAGCTCACCACCGGCACTAGCGGGAAGCGATGAGCAGTTCTTC.

The chain combines TRBV4-1 with TRBJ2-1; D is ambiguous. The CDR3 loop spans 12 amino acids. CDR1 is MGHRA and CDR2 is YSYEKL in the germline V gene. The ends were cut back, 4 bases at V and 5 bases at J, with 6 bases in the middle. The CDR3 DNA is TGCGCCAGCAGCCTCGATCACAATGAGCAGTTCTTC. This encodes CASSLDHNEQFF.

V is TRBV5-1 and J is TRBJ2-7, with 11 positions matching TRBD2. The ends lost 2 bases at V and 2 bases at J; junction bases unmatched: 6. The CDR3 has 16 residues. Germline-derived CDR1 and CDR2 are SGHRS and YFSETQ. The CDR3 DNA reads as TGCGCCAGCAGCTTCCCCCTGACTAGCGGGACCTACGAGCAGTACTTC. The encoded protein is CASSFPLTSGTYEQYF.

This clone has only a few counts. CDR3 region: CAWSVLAGAYEQYF. In DNA form, the CDR3 reads TGTGCCTGGAGTGTACTAGCGGGAGCCTACGAGCAGTACTTC. The V gene is TRBV30, the J gene TRBJ2-7; 11 bases agree with TRBD2. V shed 0 bases, J shed 2 bases, and the junction held 0 bases outside the gene matches. The length of the CDR3 is 14 residues. CDR1 GTSNPN and CDR2 SVGIG come from the germline V gene (reference sequence).

The CDR3 DNA follows: TGTGCCAGCAGCTTTTTCAGGACAGAGACCCAGTACTTC. It specifies CASSFFRTETQYF. The chain employs TRBV7-6 and TRBJ2-5; D call uncertain. V lost 3 bases and J 4 bases, leaving 9 bases between the germline ends. The CDR3 loop spans 13 amino acids. The germline V gene encodes CDR1 SGHVS and CDR2 FNYEAQ.

This chain uses TRBV4-3 with TRBJ2-2, with 15 bases matching TRBD2. V lost 4 bases, J lost 5 bases, and 2 bases stayed unmatched. There are 16 residues in the CDR3. The V gene's germline CDR1 is LGHNA and CDR2 YSLEER. This CDR3 reads CASSRTSGGVTGELFF. CDR3 nucleotides: TGCGCCAGCAGCCGGACTAGCGGGGGGGTGACCGGGGAGCTGTTTTTT.

Points on this clone: Other nucleotide sequences from this sample produce the same CDR3. This rearrangement joins TRBV6-5 to TRBJ1-2; no clear D. CDR3 length: 13 residues. Germline assignment: CDR1 MNHEY and CDR2 SVGAGI. V was pared by 2 bases and J by 1 base, with 5 bases between. CDR3 coding DNA: TGTGCCAGCAGTTACCGGGATAACTATGGCTACACCTTC. This translates into CASSYRDNYGYTF.

This sequence joins TRBV13 and TRBJ2-7; TRBD1 is a possible D gene (5 bases). Trimming removed 4 bases at V and 6 bases at J, with 10 bases between. Germline lookup yields CDR1 PRHDT and CDR2 FYEKMQ (reference sequence). The CDR3 has 12 amino acids. As DNA, the CDR3 is TGTGCCAGCAGCTCCAAGGGGCGCGAGCAGTACTTC. Translated: CASSSKGREQYF.

V and J are TRBV7-2 and TRBJ1-1; the match to TRBD1 covers 7 bases. The trim removed 2 bases at V and 5 bases at J, leaving 5 bases unmatched. The germline V gene encodes CDR1 SGHTA and CDR2 FQGNSA. The CDR3 extends over 14 amino acids. This CDR3 is CASSLTGVPTEAFF. DNA for the CDR3: TGTGCCAGCAGCTTAACAGGGGTTCCGACTGAAGCTTTCTTT.

The chain combines TRBV6-6 with TRBJ2-3; 11 bases fit TRBD2. The J segment lost 2 bases and the V segment lost 5 bases, leaving 6 bases of the junction unmatched. The CDR3 extends over 16 amino acids. Germline lookup yields CDR1 MNHNY and CDR2 SVGAGI (reference sequence). In nucleotides, the CDR3 is TGTGCCAGCAGTCCCCTAGCGGGGGGTTCCACAGATACGCAGTATTTT. Its translation is CASSPLAGGSTDTQYF.

The rearrangement uses TRBV10-1 and TRBJ2-7, with 9 bases aligning to TRBD1. This CDR3 contains 16 residues. Germline values: CDR1 WNHNN, CDR2 SYGVQD (reference sequence). V dropped 7 bases and J dropped 5; count of bases not matched to a gene: 15. In DNA, the CDR3 is TGCGCCAGCACCCTAGGGACAGGGCTGGGAGGCGACGAGCAGTACTTC. Translating gives CASTLGTGLGGDEQYF.

V is TRBV18 and J is TRBJ1-1; D uncertain. Germline loops: CDR1 KGHSH, CDR2 LQKENI. The CDR3 extends over 14 amino acids. V was clipped by 4 bases and J by 0 bases, with 9 bases between them. CDR3 amino acids: CASSRGPMNTEAFF. The CDR3 coding sequence is TGTGCCAGCTCACGCGGGCCGATGAACACTGAAGCTTTCTTT.

The CDR3, as DNA: TGCGCCAGCAGCCAAATAGCGGGGGGCGGGTACGAGCAGTACTTC. Protein product: CASSQIAGGGYEQYF. This chain links TRBV4-3 with TRBJ2-7; TRBD2 aligns across 10 bases. Germline CDR1 reads LGHNA; CDR2 reads YSLEER. This CDR3 region has 15 residues. The J segment lost 4 bases and the V segment lost 2 bases, leaving 5 bases of the junction unmatched.